A single sample gave rise to the 32 T cell receptor beta chains below, sequenced in a study of blood T cell repertoires in COVID-19. Profiling relied on immunoSEQ multiplex PCR, and the TCRdb table lists in-frame clones only, not all of them. The data contain 120,000 to 150,000 clones, over 80% of them seen just once; the ten biggest clones take up around 1.5%. Sequencing was carried out using peripheral blood. Receptors were obtained from a human donor in a cohort sampled during active COVID-19.

This sequence joins TRBV30 and TRBJ1-3; D perhaps matches TRBD1 (6 bases). Trimming took 1 base from V and 1 from J, leaving 11 bases between them. The CDR3 spans 15 residues. The germline CDR1 and CDR2 sequences are GTSNPN and SVGIG (reference sequence). CDR3 residues: CAWSEQGLSGNTIYF. In DNA form, the CDR3 reads TGTGCCTGGAGTGAACAGGGCTTATCTGGAAACACCATATATTTT.

J is TRBJ2-4 and V is TRBV11-2, with D possibly TRBD1 on 6 matching bases. The V and J ends lost 3 bases and 2 bases respectively, with 17 bases between them. The CDR3 consists of 17 residues. Germline CDR1 reads SGHAT; CDR2 reads FQNNGV. In DNA form, the CDR3 reads TGTGCCAGCAGCTTGACAGGTGCCTCAATAACCAAAAACATTCAGTACTTC. Its translation is CASSLTGASITKNIQYF.

The gene calls are TRBV28 and TRBJ2-1; no definite D call. The CDR3 spans 13 residues. Germline-derived CDR1 and CDR2 are MDHEN and SYDVKM. Between the trimmed V and J ends, which lost 3 bases and 6 bases, there was a span of 9 bases. CDR3 sequence reads: CASSLGHFNEQFF. The CDR3 DNA reads as TGTGCCAGCAGTTTGGGCCACTTCAATGAGCAGTTCTTC.

The J gene is TRBJ2-1, the V gene TRBV18; 11 bases align to TRBD2. Germline CDR1 and CDR2: KGHSH and LQKENI. Trimming at V came to 3 bases and at J to 7 bases, leaving 8 bases not matched to a gene. This CDR3 has 16 residues. Here the CDR3 reads CASSPPGLADPNEQFF. The CDR3 bases are TGTGCCAGCTCACCCCCGGGACTAGCGGACCCAAATGAGCAGTTCTTC.

CDR3 nucleotides: TGTGCCACCTCCCGGGACACGTACTATGGCTACACCTTC. It yields the protein CATSRDTYYGYTF. This chain links TRBV24-1 with TRBJ1-2; a weak D match, TRBD1 (6 bases). Germline V lookup: CDR1 KGHDR, CDR2 SFDVKD. The CDR3 is made up of 13 amino acids. V was pared by 9 bases and J by 3 bases, with 13 bases between.

This chain joins TRBV3-1 (or the pseudogene TRBV3-2) and TRBJ1-2; 8 nucleotides line up with TRBD1. V shed 2 bases and J 5 bases; nucleotides not matched to a gene: 10. The CDR3 loop spans 16 amino acids. Looked up from germline, CDR1 is LGHDT and CDR2 is YNNKEL (reference sequence). DNA for the CDR3: TGTGCCAGCAGCCAATCAACAGGGGGGTATTGGTATGGCTACACCTTC. Its translation is CASSQSTGGYWYGYTF.

The table lists this clone with a count of one. The CDR3 DNA reads TGTGCCAGTAAACCGGGACTAGACTCCTACGAGCAGTACTTC. This gives the protein CASKPGLDSYEQYF. V usage is TRBV19 and J usage is TRBJ2-7; 8 bases fit TRBD2. Trimming took 7 bases from V and 0 from J; bases not matched to a gene: 5. The CDR3 contains 14 residues. Germline V lookup: CDR1 LNHDA, CDR2 SQIVND (reference sequence).

As DNA, the CDR3 is TGCGCCAGCAGCTTGCGGACTGGCTACGAGCAGTACTTC. Amino acid sequence: CASSLRTGYEQYF. The chain uses TRBV5-1 and TRBJ2-7; a possible D gene is TRBD2 (5 bases). The CDR3 has 13 residues. Germline V CDR1 and CDR2: SGHRS, YFSETQ. The V gene lost 1 base and the J gene lost 3 bases, with 8 bases spanning the gap.

This chain connects TRBV5-5 to TRBJ2-3, with TRBD2 identical over 9 bases. The CDR3 is 16 residues long. Losses at the gene ends were 4 bases for V and 0 bases for J; bases not matched to a gene: 6. Looked up from germline, CDR1 is SGHKS and CDR2 is YYEKEE (reference sequence). The CDR3 here is CASSQRLAESTDTQYF. The CDR3 DNA is TGTGCCAGCAGCCAGAGACTAGCGGAAAGCACAGATACGCAGTATTTT.

V is TRBV5-5 and J is TRBJ2-7, with 7 bases aligning to TRBD1. The J segment lost 2 bases and the V segment lost 3 bases, leaving 2 bases of the junction unmatched. In germline, CDR1 is SGHKS, CDR2 YYEKEE (reference sequence). The CDR3 runs to 13 residues. The CDR3 DNA is TGTGCCAGCAGCTCGACAGGGACCTACGAGCAGTACTTC. Translating gives CASSSTGTYEQYF.

The J gene is TRBJ1-5, the V gene TRBV12-1; TRBD1 was called by the table and not checked on the DNA. TRBV12-1 constitutes a pseudogene. The CDR3 loop spans 15 amino acids. The CDR3 is CASSCTGQGNQPQHF. Here the CDR3 DNA reads TGTGCCAGCAGCTGCACCGGACAGGGGAATCAGCCCCAGCATTTT.

The chain couples TRBV28 to TRBJ2-1, with no clear D. V was pared by 11 bases and J by 1 base, with 6 bases between. Germline V gene sequence: CDR1 MDHEN, CDR2 SYDVKM. This CDR3 has 11 residues. The CDR3 bases are TGTGCCTCCAGGTCCTACAATGAGCAGTTCTTC. Translation gives CASRSYNEQFF.

This chain uses TRBV29-1 with TRBJ2-1; weak D call: TRBD2 (6 bases). Germline CDR1 reads SQVTM; CDR2 reads ANQGSEA. The CDR3 sequence is 15 residues long. V was cut by 6 bases and J by 0 bases, with 15 bases left in between. CDR3 region: CSVAPGLSSYNEQFF. CDR3 in DNA: TGCAGCGTCGCCCCGGGACTGTCCTCCTACAATGAGCAGTTCTTC.

A note on this clone: This sample also contains other DNA sequences that code for the same CDR3. The chain couples TRBV7-9 to TRBJ1-5, with D uncertain. Trimming took 1 base from V and 4 from J, leaving 5 bases between them. The germline V gene has CDR1 SEHNR and CDR2 FQNEAQ (reference sequence). The CDR3 spans 13 residues. The CDR3 bases are TGTGCCAGCAGCTTAGAGCGGAATCAGCCCCAGCATTTT. It encodes CASSLERNQPQHF.

The rearrangement joins TRBV11-2 to TRBJ1-2; 7 bases align to TRBD1. The V segment lost 2 bases and the J segment 8 bases; nucleotides outside the gene matches: 8. Germline values: CDR1 SGHAT, CDR2 FQNNGV. The CDR3 extends over 14 amino acids. The CDR3 DNA sequence: TGTGCCAGCAGCTTAAGCGACAGGGTCGGAGGCTACACCTTC. It yields the protein CASSLSDRVGGYTF.

The chain couples TRBV7-9 to TRBJ2-2; 7 bases are shared with TRBD2. Trimming cost V 5 bases and J 3 bases; bases outside gene matches: 15. The length of the CDR3 is 18 residues. Germline V gene sequence: CDR1 SEHNR, CDR2 FQNEAQ (reference sequence). The chain's CDR3 is CASSLVGGESPDTGELFF. CDR3 coding DNA: TGTGCCAGCAGCCTCGTGGGAGGGGAAAGCCCGGACACCGGGGAGCTGTTTTTT.

This chain connects TRBV6-2 or TRBV6-3 to TRBJ2-3; 8 bases match TRBD2. Germline CDR1 reads MNHEY; CDR2 reads SVGEGT. The CDR3 is 17 amino acids. V lost 2 bases to trimming and J lost 3 bases; unmatched junction nucleotides: 10. The CDR3 DNA follows: TGTGCCAGCAGTTACGGCAGGTTGGCTAGCGGGACAGATACGCAGTATTTT. Protein sequence: CASSYGRLASGTDTQYF.

V and J are TRBV7-3 and TRBJ2-3, with 11 nucleotides matching TRBD2. Germline CDR1 reads SGHTA; CDR2 reads FQGTGA. After removal of 5 bases from V and 2 bases from J, the junction contained 3 bases not matched to a gene. The CDR3 consists of 15 residues. The CDR3 sequence is CASSLAGGYTDTQYF. Here the CDR3 DNA reads TGTGCCAGCAGCCTAGCGGGGGGATACACAGATACGCAGTATTTT.

Comments on this clone: Other nucleotide sequences from this sample produce the same CDR3. This sequence joins TRBV5-1 and TRBJ2-5; 9 nucleotides align to TRBD2. The V segment lost 0 bases and the J segment 4 bases; nucleotides outside the gene matches: 1. Germline V gene lookup returns CDR1 SGHRS and CDR2 YFSETQ. The CDR3 length is 14 residues. The CDR3 spells CASSLVAGAETQYF. CDR3 nucleotide sequence: TGCGCCAGCAGCTTGGTAGCGGGGGCAGAGACCCAGTACTTC.

V is TRBV2 and J is TRBJ1-1; D ambiguous. The CDR3 spans 14 residues. Deletions cut 4 bases from V and 1 base from J, with 10 bases between. Germline CDR1 reads SNHLY; CDR2 reads FYNNEI. CDR3 sequence: CASSGLSENTEAFF. CDR3 sequence (DNA): TGTGCCAGCAGTGGGCTTTCAGAGAACACTGAAGCTTTCTTT.

The chain uses TRBV19 and TRBJ2-3; perhaps TRBD1 as D (6 bases). The germline gives CDR1 LNHDA, CDR2 SQIVND (reference sequence). The length of the CDR3 is 13 residues. Trimming stripped 0 bases from V and 8 bases from J, with 9 bases between. This CDR3 reads CASSIEAGATQYF. DNA of the CDR3: TGTGCCAGTAGTATAGAGGCAGGGGCTACGCAGTATTTT.

V usage is TRBV6-1 and J usage is TRBJ2-7; 12 bases agree with TRBD2. This CDR3 region has 18 residues. Germline trimming cut 1 base from V and 2 bases from J; bases unmatched to any gene: 9. Germline V gives CDR1 MNHNS, CDR2 SASEGT. CDR3 coding DNA: TGTGCCAGCAGTGAAGGTATGGGCGGACTAGCGGGACCCTACGAGCAGTACTTC. Its protein product is CASSEGMGGLAGPYEQYF.

The chain joins TRBV7-2 to TRBJ2-7; weak D call: TRBD2 (6 bases). Per the germline V gene, CDR1 is SGHTA and CDR2 is FQGNSA. V lost 4 bases and J 2 bases, leaving 9 bases between the germline ends. This CDR3 has 13 amino acids. The CDR3 sequence: CASSYSGAYEQYF. The CDR3 nucleotides read TGTGCCAGCAGCTATAGCGGAGCCTACGAGCAGTACTTC.

This chain connects TRBV27 to TRBJ1-2, with TRBD1 identical over 11 bases. CDR3 length: 15 amino acids. The ends lost 7 bases at V and 6 bases at J; junction bases unmatched: 10. CDR1 is MNHEY and CDR2 is SMNVEV in the germline V gene (reference sequence). DNA of the CDR3: TGTGCCAGCATGAGGGGACAGGGGGGTCGTGATGGCTACACCTTC. Encoded protein: CASMRGQGGRDGYTF.

This clone was observed a few times. In DNA, the CDR3 is TGTGCCACCAGCAGAGGGGGCTCCTACTACGAGCAGTACTTC. It yields the protein CATSRGGSYYEQYF. The V call is TRBV15, the J call TRBJ2-7; a weak D match, TRBD1 (5 bases). CDR1 LNHNV and CDR2 YYDKDF come from the germline V gene (reference sequence). Trimming took off 1 base at V and 3 bases at J, with 10 bases between the two ends. The CDR3 is 14 amino acids.

CDR3 sequence reads: CASSQHYTNTGELFF. For the CDR3, the DNA is TGTGCCAGCAGCCAGCACTACACGAACACCGGGGAGCTGTTTTTT. The V and J genes are TRBV14 and TRBJ2-2; D is undetermined. The CDR3 is made up of 15 amino acids. V was clipped by 3 bases and J by 0 bases, with 8 bases between them. Germline assignment: CDR1 SGHDN and CDR2 FVKESK.

The chain is built from TRBV2 and TRBJ1-2; D ambiguous. Germline V gene data show CDR1 as SNHLY and CDR2 as FYNNEI. The CDR3 spans 13 residues. V lost 2 bases and J 0 bases, leaving 4 bases between the germline ends. In nucleotides, the CDR3 is TGTGCCAGCAGTGAACAGTCTAACTATGGCTACACCTTC. Its protein is CASSEQSNYGYTF.

The chain employs TRBV19 and TRBJ2-2; the D is unclear. Trimming pared 3 bases from V and 6 bases from J, leaving 5 bases between. Per germline, CDR1 LNHDA and CDR2 SQIVND (reference sequence). CDR3 size: 12 residues. CDR3 protein: CASSMAAGELFF. The CDR3 region has the DNA TGTGCCAGTAGTATGGCGGCCGGGGAGCTGTTTTTT.

The gene calls are TRBV30 and TRBJ1-1, with TRBD1 matching 7 bases. Germline CDR1 is GTSNPN and CDR2 is SVGIG (reference sequence). This CDR3 spans 13 amino acids. The ends lost 2 bases at V and 2 bases at J; junction bases unmatched: 2. DNA for the CDR3: TGTGCCTGGAGTACAGGGGCTAACACTGAAGCTTTCTTT. Amino acid sequence: CAWSTGANTEAFF.

CDR3 sequence reads: CASSHPLAGGETQYF. The CDR3 DNA reads TGCGCCAGCAGTCACCCCCTAGCGGGAGGAGAGACCCAGTACTTC. The gene calls are TRBV23-1 and TRBJ2-5; the match to TRBD2 covers 11 bases. TRBV23-1 is an ORF for which the function is uncertain. The ends lost 3 bases at V and 4 bases at J; junction bases unmatched: 4. There are 15 residues in the CDR3.

The sample holds a few counts of this clone. The chain combines TRBV5-6 with TRBJ1-2, with 8 bases that match TRBD1. Germline V CDR1 and CDR2: SGHDT, YYEEEE. After removal of 9 bases from V and 7 bases from J, the junction contained 17 bases not matched to a gene. The CDR3 totals 15 residues. The CDR3 loop reads CATKRADREISGYTF. CDR3 DNA sequence: TGTGCCACCAAGCGGGCGGACAGGGAAATAAGTGGCTACACCTTC.

The sample holds one count of this clone. V gene TRBV24-1 combines with J gene TRBJ2-1, with a tentative D call TRBD2 (5 bases). The CDR3 runs to 17 residues. Germline V gives CDR1 KGHDR, CDR2 SFDVKD. Trimming pared 0 bases from V and 4 bases from J, leaving 15 bases between. In DNA form, the CDR3 reads TGTGCCACCAGTGATTTGGTAGGCGGTAGCGAGTACAATGAGCAGTTCTTC. This encodes CATSDLVGGSEYNEQFF.